One and the same sample provided the 21 T cell receptor beta chains below, sequenced in a study of CD8+CD57+ T cells in acquired aplastic anemia. The template used for profiling TCR beta VDJ and CDR3 was genomic DNA. From the reads, TCRdb called clonotypes with MiXCR, one entry per CDR3 protein. The sample carries 40,000 to 45,000 distinct CDR3 sequences, 55% to 80% recorded once. Sequenced sample: sorted CD4+, CD8+, or CD8+CD57+ T cells (not recorded which) from PBMCs. The receptors were gathered from a human donor in good health, serving as a control.

The rearrangement joins TRBV5-4 to TRBJ1-6; no firm D call. Trimming pared 4 bases from V and 7 bases from J, leaving 6 bases between. The CDR3 extends over 12 amino acids. Per germline, CDR1 SGHNT and CDR2 YYREEE (reference sequence). The CDR3 loop is CASSTPNSPLHF. The CDR3 nucleotides are TGTGCCAGCAGCACACCGAATTCACCCCTCCACTTT.

Ten or more counts support this clonotype. The chain has TRBV7-2 and TRBJ1-2; 10 bases line up with TRBD1. Germline CDR1 SGHTA, CDR2 FQGNSA. V lost 3 bases and J lost 3; bases outside the gene matches: 4. This CDR3 comprises 15 residues. CDR3 bases: TGTGCCAGCAGCTTGACAGGGGGCGCCGACTATGGCTACACCTTC. Protein: CASSLTGGADYGYTF.

This clonotype was counted many times. The gene calls are TRBV20-1 and TRBJ2-5; 7 nucleotides agree with TRBD2. J lost 1 base, V lost 5 bases, and 7 bases had no gene match. The CDR3 is made up of 14 amino acids. In germline, CDR1 is DFQATT, CDR2 SNEGSKA (reference sequence). The CDR3 reads CSAGGGTRQETQYF. The CDR3 nucleotides are TGCAGTGCTGGGGGGGGGACCCGCCAAGAGACCCAGTACTTC.

The chain joins TRBV2 to TRBJ2-7; D is unresolved. V was clipped by 7 bases and J by 7 bases, with 17 bases between them. CDR3 size: 13 residues. Germline V gene lookup returns CDR1 SNHLY and CDR2 FYNNEI. In DNA, the CDR3 is TGTGCCAGCACGGGTACCCAAGGTGGGGAGCAGTACTTC. Translation gives CASTGTQGGEQYF.

The chain has TRBV7-9 and TRBJ2-3; D possibly corresponds to TRBD1 (5 bases). The CDR3 totals 14 residues. Trimming took 7 bases from V and 0 from J, leaving 11 bases between them. Germline CDR1 reads SEHNR; CDR2 reads FQNEAQ (reference sequence). The CDR3 loop reads CASITKGSTDTQYF. Here the CDR3 DNA reads TGTGCCAGCATCACAAAGGGGAGCACAGATACGCAGTATTTT.

This rearrangement joins TRBV5-6 to TRBJ2-5; 8 bases are a match to TRBD1. V shed 3 bases and J 1 base; nucleotides not matched to a gene: 2. The CDR3 is 14 residues long. Per germline, CDR1 SGHDT and CDR2 YYEEEE. Here the CDR3 DNA reads TGTGCCAGCAGCTGGGGGACAGGCCAAGAGACCCAGTACTTC. Its protein product is CASSWGTGQETQYF.

V is TRBV5-1 and J is TRBJ1-6; D not certain. V was trimmed by 4 bases and J by 1 base, leaving 3 bases between them. Germline-derived CDR1 and CDR2 are SGHRS and YFSETQ. The CDR3 is 13 amino acids. In DNA, the CDR3 is TGCGCCAGCAGCAGGTCCTATAATTCACCCCTCCACTTT. This translates into CASSRSYNSPLHF.

A word on this clonotype: At one end the junction does not follow the germline gene, possibly because of a read error. J is TRBJ2-3 and V is TRBV12-3 or TRBV12-4; D unclear. The CDR3 covers 14 residues. CDR3 sequence: CAISESYSTDTQYF. The CDR3 coding sequence is TGTGCCATCAGTGAGTCGTACAGCACAGATACGCAGTATTTT.

The chain has TRBV9 and TRBJ2-3, with D perhaps matching TRBD2 (5 bases). The CDR3 has 12 amino acids. The germline V gene has CDR1 SGDLS and CDR2 YYNGEE. Trimming took off 2 bases at V and 5 bases at J, with 6 bases between the two ends. The CDR3 nucleotides read TGTGCCAGCAGCGTCGGAGGAGATACGCAGTATTTT. Its translation is CASSVGGDTQYF.

The rearrangement links TRBV5-1 to TRBJ2-1; 14 positions match TRBD2. The J segment lost 9 bases and the V segment lost 5 bases, leaving 7 bases of the junction unmatched. This CDR3 region has 15 residues. In germline, CDR1 is SGHRS, CDR2 YFSETQ. CDR3 sequence (DNA): TGCGCCAGCAGGAGACTAGCGGGGGGGCCGGGTGAGCAGTTCTTC. It specifies CASRRLAGGPGEQFF.

V usage is TRBV6-5 and J usage is TRBJ2-7, with 10 bases that match TRBD1. V gave up 2 bases and J gave up 0 bases; unmatched junction bases: 4. The CDR3 runs 16 residues. Looked up from germline, CDR1 is MNHEY and CDR2 is SVGAGI. The CDR3 loop is CASSYTGTGVSYEQYF. The CDR3 nucleotides are TGTGCCAGCAGTTACACCGGGACAGGGGTCTCCTACGAGCAGTACTTC.

The V and J genes are TRBV19 and TRBJ1-2, with 7 nucleotides matching TRBD1. This CDR3 contains 13 residues. CDR1 is LNHDA and CDR2 is SQIVND in the germline V gene (reference sequence). V was clipped by 7 bases and J by 6 bases; unmatched bases: 8. CDR3 residues: CASTDRVRDGYTF. The CDR3 DNA is TGTGCCAGTACCGACAGGGTAAGAGATGGCTACACCTTC.

The CDR3 sequence is CASRASGEQFF. The CDR3 coding sequence is TGTGCCAGTAGGGCCTCGGGAGAGCAGTTCTTC. The chain is built from TRBV19 and TRBJ2-1; a possible D gene is TRBD2 (5 bases). The CDR3 loop spans 11 amino acids. V was shortened by 6 bases and J by 10 bases, with 10 bases between the two germline ends. Germline V gene lookup returns CDR1 LNHDA and CDR2 SQIVND (reference sequence).

The chain employs TRBV7-2 and TRBJ1-4; tentatively, D is TRBD1 (6 bases). Between the trimmed V and J ends, which lost 5 bases and 8 bases, there was a span of 9 bases. Per the germline V gene, CDR1 is SGHTA and CDR2 is FQGNSA. This CDR3 contains 12 residues. The CDR3 reads CASSRDTEKLFF. CDR3 coding DNA: TGTGCCAGCAGCCGGGACACCGAAAAACTGTTTTTT. Combining the CDR3 with reference TRBV7-2 and TRBJ1-4 gives the whole variable domain GAGVSQSPSNKVTEKGKDVELRCDPISGHTALYWYRQSLGQGLEFLIYFQGNSAPDKSGLPSDRFSAERTGGSVSTLTIQRTQQEDSAVYLCASSRDTEKLFFGSGTQLSVL.

The rearrangement joins TRBV2 to TRBJ2-7; possible D gene TRBD2, 5 bases. Germline CDR1 is SNHLY and CDR2 is FYNNEI. CDR3 length equals 12 residues. The V end lost 9 bases, the J end lost 0 bases, and 9 bases lay between the germline ends. The CDR3 reads CARSGTSYEQYF. As DNA, the CDR3 is TGTGCCAGAAGCGGTACCTCCTACGAGCAGTACTTC.

The V call is TRBV14, the J call TRBJ2-5; D may correspond to TRBD1 or TRBD2 (5 bases each). Trimming removed 4 bases from V and 4 bases from J, with 13 bases in between. The CDR3 contains 14 residues. CDR1 is SGHDN, CDR2 FVKESK, per germline. CDR3 region: CASSLRAGSETQYF. The CDR3 coding sequence is TGTGCCAGCAGCCTGCGGGCAGGGTCAGAGACCCAGTACTTC.

A few counts support this clonotype. V is TRBV7-9 and J is TRBJ2-7, with a possible D match to TRBD2 (5 bases). This CDR3 contains 15 residues. Germline assignment: CDR1 SEHNR and CDR2 FQNEAQ (reference sequence). Trimming left V 4 bases short and J 1 base short, with 14 bases between. The CDR3 loop reads CASSSPRTGSYEQYF. CDR3 coding DNA: TGTGCCAGCAGCTCCCCCCGGACGGGATCCTACGAGCAGTACTTC.

This clonotype qualifies as medium-sized. The chain employs TRBV25-1 and TRBJ2-7; the match to TRBD2 covers 8 bases. With V trimmed by 1 base and J by 0 bases, 8 bases remained unmatched. The CDR3 length is 17 residues. Germline-derived CDR1 and CDR2 are MGHDK and SYGVNS. As DNA, the CDR3 is TGTGCCAGCAGTGAATTGGGCGGGGGGCGCGGCTCCTACGAGCAGTACTTC. It encodes CASSELGGGRGSYEQYF.

Regarding this clonotype: A read error may produce the germline difference seen at one junction end. The rearrangement joins TRBV29-1 to TRBJ1-4, with 9 bases matching TRBD1. Germline CDR1 SQVTM, CDR2 ANQGSEA. This CDR3 has 12 residues. CDR3: CSVGAKGQGELF. The CDR3 DNA follows: TGCAGCGTTGGGGCGAAGGGACAGGGCGAGTTATTT.

This clonotype was picked up many times. The V and J genes are TRBV29-1 and TRBJ2-1; TRBD2 matches at 8 bases. From germline, CDR1 is SQVTM and CDR2 ANQGSEA. The V and J ends lost 5 bases and 9 bases, in that order; junction bases with no gene match: 9. This CDR3 spans 13 amino acids. The CDR3 loop is CSVTPGLGFEQFF. The CDR3 region has the DNA TGCAGCGTTACCCCGGGACTAGGTTTTGAGCAGTTCTTC.

This chain connects TRBV29-1 to TRBJ2-7, with D possibly TRBD1 on 6 matching bases. The CDR3 totals 14 residues. CDR1 SQVTM and CDR2 ANQGSEA come from the germline V gene. Between the trimmed V and J ends, which lost 5 bases and 4 bases, there was a span of 18 bases. The CDR3 bases are TGCAGCGTTAAGCCGACAGGCACCGGATACGAGCAGTACTTC. Amino acids: CSVKPTGTGYEQYF.